The T cell receptor beta chain described here comes from a study of a mutant IDH1 vaccine in newly diagnosed glioma (dated by TCRdb to about 2021). Background on the whole study: Across visits V03 through V10, patients got a total of eight vaccinations, given in weeks 1, 3, 5, 7, 11, 15, 19 and 23. Vaccination started 4-6 weeks after radiotherapy alone, or was given together with temozolomide cycles in the groups whose treatment included chemotherapy. Of the roughly 30 treated patients, approximately 62% were male and roughly 38% were female, and a mean age of approximately 40 years was recorded. Before enrollment, most patients had been given radiochemotherapy with temozolomide as standard therapy, while the rest had received either radiotherapy alone or temozolomide alone. Six visits were used for peripheral blood collection: V03 (baseline), V05, V07, V10, V12 and V13. Longitudinal TCRB deep sequencing was done for 25 treated patients, wherever samples were available for exploratory analyses.

Paper-wide results and their limitations: Vaccine-induced immune responses across multiple MHC alleles were detected in approximately 93% of patients. PBMC samples for TCRB deep sequencing were selected based on availability. The authors noted that analyses of patient blood samples could not be reproduced because of sample limitations. Pseudoprogression seemed to be unrelated to changes in the top peripheral T cell clonotypes found by TCRB sequencing.

Reading from cysteine to phenylalanine, the CDR3 counts 15 amino acids. Just the 45-base CDR3 DNA is kept, in frame starting at base 1. A distance of 14 bases separates the germline ends of V and J, which lose 1 base and 5 bases respectively. CDR1 and CDR2, looked up from the germline V gene (reference sequence), are SEHNR and FQNEAQ. Only a few counts were recorded for this clone. The target of this receptor is not known. One base away there is no much larger clone; base qualities are not given. The method behind the library was the immunoSEQ multiplex PCR assay. Rearranged TCR beta chain sequences were amplified with the hsTCRB Kit following the manufacturer's protocol. An Illumina MiSeq was used to sequence the TCRB libraries. The original methods were these. The kit vendor's proprietary platform handled demultiplexing, trimming and gene mapping. TCRdb stores this immuneACCESS table with in-frame sequences only. Part of the clones is absent; in the studies checked, under half of the shortfall reflects unresolved V genes, and no reason is known for the rest. V and J calls and clone size are given by that table; D and trimming were obtained from the DNA. Counted in this sample were over 55,000 clones; about nine tenths of them appeared once. 4.6% of the sample belongs to the ten largest clones.

The time point label of this sample denotes: week 5, during vaccination. A 20-mer mutant IDH1 peptide at 300 micrograms in Montanide made up each vaccine dose, which was injected subcutaneously together with topical imiquimod. All donors had newly diagnosed IDH1-mutant astrocytomas of WHO grade 3 or 4 that showed loss of nuclear ATRX. The samples were drawn from NOA16, a multicentre, single-arm, open-label phase I trial in Germany that tested a mutant IDH1 peptide vaccine in humans for the first time. Genomic DNA for TCRB sequencing was extracted from EDTA blood using the DNeasy Blood and Tissue Kit.

The receptor was derived from a woman between 40 and 50 years old with glioma. Sequencing used PBMCs, obtained from a glioma patient whose treatment included an IDH1 peptide vaccine. This receptor chain uses TRBV7-9 and TRBJ1-1; no D gene can be assigned with confidence. The CDR3 here reads CASSLEVGRTTEAFF. The bases read TGTGCCAGCAGCTTAGAAGTCGGCAGGACTACTGAAGCTTTCTTT.